At least ten counts were recorded for the clone carrying this TCR beta chain. This sample stems from a study of regulatory T cells in long-lasting Graves disease. Per the germline V gene, CDR1 is MNHEY and CDR2 is SVGEGT. Trimming stripped 2 bases from V and 0 bases from J, with 5 bases between. The CDR3 totals 14 residues. CDR3-region Arm-PCR and iRepertoire HTBI primers produced the TCR beta libraries. TCRdb re-analysed the multiplex PCR reads in MiXCR, keeping a single row per CDR3 protein. The table has hundreds of thousands of distinct CDR3 sequences, 20% to 25% seen once. Sample time point: persistent/refractory GD, antithyroid drugs over 5 years with positive TRAb. From RNA extracted from PBMCs, the TCR library was made.

The sample was peripheral blood mononuclear cells (PBMCs), taken when the disease was refractory, from a patient treated with antithyroid drugs. This chain links TRBV6-2 or TRBV6-3 with TRBJ1-5, with D uncertain. The receptor comes from a female donor with Graves disease. This CDR3 reads CASSYLRSNQPQHF. In DNA, the CDR3 is TGTGCCAGCAGTTACCTACGTAGCAATCAGCCCCAGCATTTT.